Each of the 19 T cell receptor beta chains below was sequenced from the same sample in a study of shared clonotypes between healthy human individuals. The repertoire was sequenced with immunoSEQ multiplex PCR; TCRdb's copy has only in-frame clones and lacks some. The data contain 2,500,000 or so clones, over 85% of them singletons. Sequencing was carried out using naive CD4+ T cells sorted from blood. Subset noted: CD45RA+ positively selected. These receptors came from a man aged 18 to 30 in good health.

This clone came up once. CDR3 sequence: CASSMTSGGAAETQYF. The CDR3 coding sequence is TGCGCCAGCAGCATGACTAGCGGGGGGGCCGCTGAGACCCAGTACTTC. The chain links TRBV5-1 to TRBJ2-5, with 14 nucleotides matching TRBD2. CDR1 and CDR2 (germline): SGHRS, YFSETQ. The CDR3 is 16 residues long. Trimming cost V 4 bases and J 5 bases; bases outside gene matches: 7. Drawing the rest from reference TRBV5-1 and TRBJ2-5, the complete variable domain is KAGVTQTPRYLIKTRGQQVTLSCSPISGHRSVSWYQQTPGQGLQFLFEYFSETQRNKGNFPGRFSGRQFSNSRSEMNVSTLELGDSALYLCASSMTSGGAAETQYFGPGTRLLVL.

The gene calls are TRBV30 and TRBJ2-2; no definite D call. V lost 3 bases and J lost 11, with 10 bases in between. CDR1 is GTSNPN and CDR2 is SVGIG in the germline V gene (reference sequence). The CDR3 runs 11 residues. The CDR3 nucleotides read TGTGCCTGGAGCGCCAACGGAGAGCTGTTTTTT. Residues: CAWSANGELFF. The whole variable domain, remainder taken from reference TRBV30 and TRBJ2-2, is SQTIHQWPATLVQPVGSPLSLECTVEGTSNPNLYWYRQAAGRGLQLLFYSVGIGQISSEVPQNLSASRPQDRQFILSSKKLLLSDSGFYLCAWSANGELFFGEGSRLTVL.

The CDR3 loop reads CAISELGLATGELFF. The CDR3 nucleotides are TGTGCCATCAGTGAGCTTGGACTAGCTACGGGGGAGCTGTTTTTT. This chain connects TRBV10-3 to TRBJ2-2, with 8 bases fitting TRBD2. The CDR3 totals 15 residues. Germline V gives CDR1 ENHRY, CDR2 SYGVKD. The V segment lost 2 bases and the J segment 8 bases; nucleotides outside the gene matches: 7.

V and J are TRBV9 and TRBJ2-3; perhaps D is TRBD1 or TRBD2 (5 bases each). The germline gives CDR1 SGDLS, CDR2 YYNGEE. V was clipped by 4 bases and J by 0 bases, with 12 bases between them. There are 15 residues in the CDR3. The CDR3 sequence is CASSRDPGSTDTQYF. The CDR3 DNA follows: TGTGCCAGCAGCCGGGACCCAGGGAGCACAGATACGCAGTATTTT.

The count of this clone is one. V and J are TRBV5-4 and TRBJ2-2, with D perhaps being TRBD1 or TRBD2 (6 bases each). The germline V gene encodes CDR1 SGHNT and CDR2 YYREEE (reference sequence). Deletions cut 6 bases from V and 7 bases from J, with 19 bases between. There are 15 residues in the CDR3. CDR3 in amino acids: CASTLNGGAYGELFF. The CDR3 coding sequence is TGTGCCAGCACCCTGAACGGGGGCGCCTACGGGGAGCTGTTTTTT.

This rearrangement joins TRBV19 to TRBJ1-4, with 8 bases lining up with TRBD1. Germline-derived CDR1 and CDR2 are LNHDA and SQIVND (reference sequence). The CDR3 runs 15 residues. V dropped 3 bases and J dropped 3; count of bases not matched to a gene: 3. CDR3 bases: TGTGCCAGTAGTATCATGGGACAGGCTAATGAAAAACTGTTTTTT. The encoded protein is CASSIMGQANEKLFF. Full variable domain (outside the CDR3, taken from reference TRBV19 and TRBJ1-4): DGGITQSPKYLFRKEGQNVTLSCEQNLNHDAMYWYRQDPGQGLRLIYYSQIVNDFQKGDIAEGYSVSREKKESFPLTVTSAQKNPTAFYLCASSIMGQANEKLFFGSGTQLSVL.

The chain employs TRBV10-3 and TRBJ2-1; TRBD2 matches at 9 bases. Losses at the gene ends were 4 bases for V and 9 bases for J; bases not matched to a gene: 7. From germline, CDR1 is ENHRY and CDR2 SYGVKD. This CDR3 is 14 amino acids long. The CDR3 DNA reads as TGTGCCATCAGTGCTAGCGGGATTGGGAGTGAGCAGTTCTTC. This codes for CAISASGIGSEQFF.

The chain has TRBV13 and TRBJ2-7; TRBD2 might be the D (6 bases). Trimming pared 4 bases from V and 3 bases from J, leaving 13 bases between. This CDR3 contains 14 residues. Germline V gives CDR1 PRHDT, CDR2 FYEKMQ (reference sequence). The CDR3 region is CASSSRLGVYEQYF. CDR3 sequence (DNA): TGTGCCAGCAGCTCGAGACTAGGAGTCTACGAGCAGTACTTC.

The chain has TRBV18 and TRBJ1-1; no definite D call. The germline CDR1 and CDR2 sequences are KGHSH and LQKENI. The germline V and J ends were trimmed by 1 base and 11 bases, with 11 bases remaining between them. This CDR3 contains 12 residues. The CDR3 nucleotides read TGTGCCAGCTCACCACGAGAGTACCCGGCTTTCTTT. Protein sequence: CASSPREYPAFF.

Turning to this clone: The sample has other DNA sequences that encode this CDR3 too. This chain uses TRBV7-2 with TRBJ1-1; D is ambiguous. The CDR3 is 14 residues long. CDR1 and CDR2 (germline): SGHTA, FQGNSA. Trimming stripped 1 base from V and 1 base from J, with 7 bases between. The DNA for the CDR3 is TGTGCCAGCAGCTTAGAGGGATCGAACACTGAAGCTTTCTTT. Its protein product is CASSLEGSNTEAFF.

This sequence joins TRBV28 and TRBJ1-6, with D perhaps TRBD1 (5 bases). Trimming removed 8 bases from V and 6 bases from J, with 14 bases in between. Germline CDR1 MDHEN, CDR2 SYDVKM. CDR3 length: 14 residues. CDR3 in amino acids: CASCLGTGNSPLHF. DNA of the CDR3: TGTGCCAGCTGCCTCGGGACGGGTAATTCACCCCTCCACTTT.

V is TRBV27 and J is TRBJ2-7; 9 bases align to TRBD2. The CDR3 is 20 residues long. The trim removed 2 bases at V and 2 bases at J, leaving 19 bases unmatched. CDR1 MNHEY and CDR2 SMNVEV come from the germline V gene (reference sequence). DNA for the CDR3: TGTGCCAGCAGTTTAAGGGGGGGTTTGACAGTAGCGGGAGACGCCTACGAGCAGTACTTC. This translates into CASSLRGGLTVAGDAYEQYF.

The chain recombines TRBV5-1 with TRBJ2-5, with D perhaps matching TRBD2 (5 bases). The CDR3 spans 15 residues. Trimming removed 4 bases from V and 4 bases from J, with 17 bases in between. CDR1 SGHRS and CDR2 YFSETQ come from the germline V gene. Here the CDR3 reads CASSPPGTSLETQYF. The CDR3 DNA reads as TGCGCCAGCAGCCCCCCGGGAACTAGTTTAGAGACCCAGTACTTC.

The J gene is TRBJ2-3, the V gene TRBV18; a possible D gene is TRBD1 (6 bases). The CDR3 covers 14 residues. Trimming pared 0 bases from V and 7 bases from J, leaving 11 bases between. Germline V gene sequence: CDR1 KGHSH, CDR2 LQKENI. This CDR3 reads CASSPPTQGYTQYF. CDR3 nucleotide sequence: TGTGCCAGCTCACCACCGACACAGGGATATACGCAGTATTTT.

This chain links TRBV6-5 with TRBJ2-2, with 7 bases that match TRBD1. Germline CDR1 reads MNHEY; CDR2 reads SVGAGI. The CDR3 runs 13 residues. V shed 6 bases, J shed 7 bases, and the junction held 5 bases outside the gene matches. The CDR3 DNA sequence: TGTGCCAGCAGGAGACAGGGCCACGGGGAGCTGTTTTTT. Translated: CASRRQGHGELFF.

This rearrangement joins TRBV4-1 to TRBJ1-1; D perhaps matches TRBD1 (6 bases). Germline values: CDR1 MGHRA, CDR2 YSYEKL. Trimming took 1 base from V and 0 from J, leaving 27 bases between them. The CDR3 is 21 residues long. The CDR3 nucleotides are TGCGCCAGCAGCCAAGGACTAGGGCTACAGGGTCGAACGATGATGAACACTGAAGCTTTCTTT. This codes for CASSQGLGLQGRTMMNTEAFF.

CDR3 region: CASGREVAGAGELFF. The CDR3 DNA sequence: TGTGCCAGCGGACGGGAGGTAGCGGGGGCCGGGGAGCTGTTTTTT. The chain joins TRBV6-1 to TRBJ2-2; TRBD2 aligns across 9 bases. The ends lost 8 bases at V and 6 bases at J; junction bases unmatched: 10. Germline values: CDR1 MNHNS, CDR2 SASEGT. The CDR3 runs 15 residues.

V gene TRBV5-1 combines with J gene TRBJ1-2, with a tentative D call TRBD1 (5 bases). With 6 bases removed from V and 8 bases from J, the gap between germline ends came to 20 bases. The CDR3 contains 14 residues. Germline CDR1 and CDR2: SGHRS and YFSETQ. The CDR3 region has the DNA TGCGCCAGCAACCCTGGACATCCTGGTTCGGGCTACACCTTC. Its translation is CASNPGHPGSGYTF.

This rearrangement joins TRBV5-1 to TRBJ1-6; weak D call: TRBD1 (5 bases). Germline CDR1 and CDR2: SGHRS and YFSETQ. With 6 bases removed from V and 8 bases from J, the gap between germline ends came to 15 bases. The CDR3 is 14 residues long. CDR3 nucleotides: TGCGCCAGCACAGGGCTCTTTGGGGATTCACCCCTCCACTTT. This codes for CASTGLFGDSPLHF.